This T cell receptor (beta chain) originates from a study of blood T cells in healthy people across ages. Study observations and caveats: Per million T cells, the diversity of TCR beta decreased roughly linearly as age advanced.

Remarks on this clonotype: What it binds is unknown.

Using a J-beta primer mix together with a sample-barcoded 5' primer, a second PCR was run for roughly 7 to 12 cycles. TCRdb passed the 5' RACE reads through MiXCR, listing each CDR3 protein once. The sample consists of 1,100,000 or so distinct CDR3 sequences, 40% to 45% of them appearing once. The source is a woman aged 60-70 years in good health. Source material: blood.

CDR3 amino acids: CASSVIGRGEQYF. The CDR3 region has the DNA TGTGCCAGCAGTGTTATCGGGAGGGGGGAGCAGTACTTC. The chain recombines TRBV25-1 with TRBJ2-7, with TRBD2 matching over 8 bases. The V segment lost 4 bases and the J segment 7 bases; nucleotides outside the gene matches: 6. Germline V gives CDR1 MGHDK, CDR2 SYGVNS. The CDR3 has 13 amino acids.